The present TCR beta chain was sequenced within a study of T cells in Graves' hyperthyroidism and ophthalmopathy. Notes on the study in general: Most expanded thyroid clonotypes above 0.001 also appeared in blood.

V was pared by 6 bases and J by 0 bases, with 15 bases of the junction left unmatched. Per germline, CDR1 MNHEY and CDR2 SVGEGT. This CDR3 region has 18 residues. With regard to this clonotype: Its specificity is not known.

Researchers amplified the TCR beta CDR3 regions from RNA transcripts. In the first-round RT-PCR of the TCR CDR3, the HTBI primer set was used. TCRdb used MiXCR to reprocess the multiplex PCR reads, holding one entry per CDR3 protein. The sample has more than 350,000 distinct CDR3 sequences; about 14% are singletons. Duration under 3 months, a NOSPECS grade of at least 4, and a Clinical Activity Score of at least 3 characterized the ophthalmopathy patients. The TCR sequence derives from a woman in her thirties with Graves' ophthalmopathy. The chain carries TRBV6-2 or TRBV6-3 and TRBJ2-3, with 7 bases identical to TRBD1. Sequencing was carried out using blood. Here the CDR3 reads CASRESGTAATSTDTQYF. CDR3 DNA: TGTGCCAGCAGGGAGTCCGGGACAGCTGCCACTAGCACAGATACGCAGTATTTT.